This TCR beta chain stems from a study of T cells after yellow fever vaccination. Study-level information: SMART-Seq v4 Ultra Low Input prepared the low-cell-number fractions. Points from the study as a whole: Shared CD4/CD8 clonotypes were a small share, likely from convergent recombination. The bulk population could contribute abundant contaminating clonotypes to FACS-sorted repertoires.

Production of TCR cDNA was by 5'RACE template switching, which also added a universal primer site and UMIs. One entry per CDR3 protein, called by TCRdb with MiXCR from the 5' RACE reads. The sample has about 300,000 distinct CDR3 sequences, around 10% seen once. This clonotype was observed many times. Its antigen is unidentified. Specimen: CD4+ T cells sorted from PBMCs, collected 5 days after the yellow fever booster vaccination. The sequence was collected from a man younger than 35 who received the YFV17D yellow fever vaccine.

The CDR3: CASSLRQGDEKLFF. Written as DNA, the CDR3 is TGTGCCAGCAGTTTACGGCAGGGGGATGAAAAACTGTTTTTT. The gene calls are TRBV12-3 or TRBV12-4 and TRBJ1-4; 7 nucleotides agree with TRBD1. Trimming removed 2 bases from V and 6 bases from J; junction bases left unmatched: 3. The CDR3 runs 14 residues.